This T cell receptor beta chain was documented in a study of T-cell reconstitution after alpha-beta-depleted transplantation in children. J lost 9 bases, V lost 4 bases, and 9 bases had no gene match. This CDR3 region has 14 residues. Germline V CDR1 and CDR2: SGDLS, YYNGEE. For TCRbeta, the library was prepared with unique molecular identifiers. TCRdb reprocessed the PCR reads via MiXCR and lists one record per CDR3 protein. The table lists about 480,000 distinct CDR3 sequences, approximately 12% of them singletons. The clonotype originates from a human donor who donated a stem cell graft to a child with combined immunodeficiency. Sequenced here: PBMCs from the stem cell graft donor, sampled from the stem cell graft. This chain joins TRBV9 and TRBJ2-7, with TRBD1 matching 11 bases. The DNA of the CDR3 is TGTGCCAGCAGCAGCCGGACAGGGGGCGCCGGGCAGTACTTC. Translated: CASSSRTGGAGQYF.